This T cell receptor (beta chain) was observed in a study of blood T cell repertoires in COVID-19. Assay: immunoSEQ multiplex PCR; the TCRdb copy retains only in-frame clones and omits some. The sample has 80,000 to 100,000 clones, approximately 80% seen once. This clone was seen a few times. Deletions cut 7 bases from V and 10 bases from J, with 14 bases between. Germline V gene sequence: CDR1 MDHEN, CDR2 SYDVKM. The CDR3 covers 12 residues. The chain joins TRBV28 to TRBJ2-1; possible D gene TRBD2, 5 bases. The clonotype originates from a woman in her 70s with acute or convalescent COVID-19. Sequenced input: peripheral blood. The chain's CDR3 is CASTIPGVEQFF. The CDR3 region has the DNA TGTGCCAGCACCATCCCCGGGGTCGAGCAGTTCTTC.